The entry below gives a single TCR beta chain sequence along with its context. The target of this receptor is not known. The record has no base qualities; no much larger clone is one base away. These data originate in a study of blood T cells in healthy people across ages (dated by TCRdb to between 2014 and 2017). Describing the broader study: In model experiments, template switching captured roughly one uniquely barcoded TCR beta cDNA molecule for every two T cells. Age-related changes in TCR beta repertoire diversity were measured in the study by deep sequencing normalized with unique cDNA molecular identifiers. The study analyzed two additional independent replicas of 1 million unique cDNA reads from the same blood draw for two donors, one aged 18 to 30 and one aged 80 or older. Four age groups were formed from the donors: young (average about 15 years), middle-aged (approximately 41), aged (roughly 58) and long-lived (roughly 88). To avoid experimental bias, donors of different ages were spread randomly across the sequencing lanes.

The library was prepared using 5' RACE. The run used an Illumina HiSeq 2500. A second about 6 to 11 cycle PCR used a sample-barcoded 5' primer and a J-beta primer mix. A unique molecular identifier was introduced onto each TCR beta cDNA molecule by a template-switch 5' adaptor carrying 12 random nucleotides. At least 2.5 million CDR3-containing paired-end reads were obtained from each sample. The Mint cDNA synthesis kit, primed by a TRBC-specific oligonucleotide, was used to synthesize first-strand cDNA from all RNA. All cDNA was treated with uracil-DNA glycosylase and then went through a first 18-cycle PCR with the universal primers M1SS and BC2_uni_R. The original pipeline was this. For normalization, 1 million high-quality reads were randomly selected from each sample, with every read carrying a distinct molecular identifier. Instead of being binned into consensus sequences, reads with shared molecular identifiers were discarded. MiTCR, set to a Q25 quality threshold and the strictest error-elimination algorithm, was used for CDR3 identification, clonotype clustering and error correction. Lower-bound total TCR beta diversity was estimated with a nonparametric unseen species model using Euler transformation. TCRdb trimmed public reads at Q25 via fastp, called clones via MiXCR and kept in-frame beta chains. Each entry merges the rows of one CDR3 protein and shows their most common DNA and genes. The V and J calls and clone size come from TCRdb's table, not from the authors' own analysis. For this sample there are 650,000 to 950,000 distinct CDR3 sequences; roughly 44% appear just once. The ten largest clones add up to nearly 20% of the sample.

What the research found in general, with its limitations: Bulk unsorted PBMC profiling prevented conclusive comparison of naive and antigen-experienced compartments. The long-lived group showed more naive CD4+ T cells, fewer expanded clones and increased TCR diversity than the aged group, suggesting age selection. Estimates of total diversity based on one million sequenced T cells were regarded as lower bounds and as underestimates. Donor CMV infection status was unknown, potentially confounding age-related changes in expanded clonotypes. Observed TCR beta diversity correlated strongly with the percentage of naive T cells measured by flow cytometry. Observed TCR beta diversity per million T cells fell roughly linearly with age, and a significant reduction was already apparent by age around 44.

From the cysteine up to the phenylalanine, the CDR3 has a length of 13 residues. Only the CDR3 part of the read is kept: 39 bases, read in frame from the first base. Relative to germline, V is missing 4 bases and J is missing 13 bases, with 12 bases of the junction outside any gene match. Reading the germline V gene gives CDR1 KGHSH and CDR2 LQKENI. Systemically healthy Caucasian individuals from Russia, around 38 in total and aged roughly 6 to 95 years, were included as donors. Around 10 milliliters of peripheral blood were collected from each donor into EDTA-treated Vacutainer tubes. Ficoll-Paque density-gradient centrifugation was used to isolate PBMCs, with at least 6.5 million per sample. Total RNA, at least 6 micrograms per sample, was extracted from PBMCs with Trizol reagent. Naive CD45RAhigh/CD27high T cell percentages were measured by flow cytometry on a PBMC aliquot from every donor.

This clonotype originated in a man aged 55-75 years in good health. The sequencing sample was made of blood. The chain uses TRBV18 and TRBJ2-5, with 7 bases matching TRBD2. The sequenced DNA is TGTGCCAGCTCACGAGAAGCGGGGTATACGCGGTACTTC. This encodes CASSREAGYTRYF.